Reported below is one T cell receptor beta chain. The antigen is undetermined. PBMCs, the starting material, were the source of sorted CD4+ and CD8+ T cells. Extraction and reverse transcription of RNA yielded cDNA as the sequencing template. The protocol was immunoSEQ multiplex PCR, while the TCRdb copy is restricted to in-frame clones and leaves out a portion. The sample holds about 150,000 clones, about two thirds seen once. The CDR3 loop spans 16 amino acids. V shed 2 bases and J 5 bases; nucleotides not matched to a gene: 10. Germline V gene data show CDR1 as GTSNPN and CDR2 as SVGIG (reference sequence). The data stem from a study of CD8+ T cells in alopecia areata. Study observations and caveats: Lesional scalp exceeded normal scalp in clonality, especially in alopecia totalis/universalis. The study found TCR sharing across patients less clear than in mice, possibly for HLA reasons.

This clonotype originated in a human donor in good health. Material for sequencing was CD8+ T cells sorted from blood. The chain carries TRBV30 and TRBJ2-1; 9 bases fit TRBD1. CDR3 DNA sequence: TGTGCCTGGAGTTCCGGGACAGGGAAAACGAACAATGAGCAGTTCTTC. Translation gives CAWSSGTGKTNNEQFF.